Below are 7 T cell receptor beta chains sequenced from a single sample in a study of molecular identifiers for immune sequencing clone quantification. TCRdb re-derived calls from the PCR reads in MiXCR, one entry per CDR3 protein. The data contain 85,000 to 100,000 distinct CDR3 sequences, 20% to 30% of them seen just once; the ten biggest clones take up under 1%. Sequencing used naive CD8+ T cells from blood, with Jurkat cell RNA spiked in. As for subset: FACS-sorted CD8+CD4-CCR7+CD45RA+ naive T cells. These receptor sequences come from a human donor in good health. Some libraries in this study had Jurkat cell RNA spiked in.

This clonotype was counted many times. The CDR3 nucleotides read TGTGCCAGCAGCATCCCGTTAGACAGGGCGAACACTGAAGCTTTCTTT. Translation gives CASSIPLDRANTEAFF. The chain has TRBV7-8 and TRBJ1-1, with 7 nucleotides matching TRBD1. With V trimmed by 5 bases and J by 1 base, 10 bases remained unmatched. This CDR3 has 16 residues. Germline values: CDR1 SGHVS, CDR2 FQNEAQ.

Regarding this clonotype: A much larger clone differs by one base, so this may be a read error. The CDR3 coding sequence is TGTGCCAACAGCGTCTACACCGGGGAGCTGTTTTTT. Translating gives CANSVYTGELFF. J is TRBJ2-2 and V is TRBV9, with no clear D. The CDR3 runs to 12 residues. The germline V gene has CDR1 SGDLS and CDR2 YYNGEE. Combining the CDR3 with reference TRBV9 and TRBJ2-2 gives the whole variable domain DSGVTQTPKHLITATGQRVTLRCSPRSGDLSVYWYQQSLDQGLQFLIQYYNGEERAKGNILERFSAQQFPDLHSELNLSSLELGDSALYFCANSVYTGELFFGEGSRLTVL.

In regard to this clonotype: This may come from a read error, since a much larger clone is one base off. This chain connects TRBV4-1 to TRBJ2-1; D not certain. Per the germline V gene, CDR1 is MGHRA and CDR2 is YSYEKL. V was pared by 1 base and J by 0 bases, with 13 bases between. There are 17 residues in the CDR3. This CDR3 is CASSQARPVLSYNEQFF. In DNA, the CDR3 is TGCGCCAGCAGCCAAGCTCGCCCGGTACTCTCCTACAATGAGCAGTTCTTC.

Many counts were recorded for this clonotype. The chain links TRBV11-2 to TRBJ2-1; 8 bases match TRBD2. This CDR3 region has 14 residues. Looked up from germline, CDR1 is SGHAT and CDR2 is FQNNGV. Germline trimming cut 3 bases from V and 9 bases from J; bases unmatched to any gene: 7. The CDR3 DNA reads as TGTGCCAGCAGCTTCAGCGGGGGCTACGCTGAGCAGTTCTTC. This sequence encodes CASSFSGGYAEQFF.

This clonotype has a count of ten or more. V is TRBV10-3 and J is TRBJ2-5, with no clear D. Germline V gene lookup returns CDR1 ENHRY and CDR2 SYGVKD. V lost 6 bases, J lost 3 bases, and 11 bases lay in between. This CDR3 is 13 amino acids long. In nucleotides, the CDR3 is TGTGCCATCAGCCGGGCTGGGGAAGAGACCCAGTACTTC. The encoded protein is CAISRAGEETQYF.

This clonotype was observed at least ten times. J is TRBJ2-1 and V is TRBV7-2; TRBD2 aligns across 11 bases. From germline, CDR1 is SGHTA and CDR2 FQGNSA. The length of the CDR3 is 14 residues. Trimming took 5 bases from V and 9 from J; bases not matched to a gene: 6. The CDR3 protein is CASSHGTSGSEQFF. The DNA for the CDR3 is TGTGCCAGCAGCCACGGGACTAGCGGTTCTGAGCAGTTCTTC.

The J gene is TRBJ1-5, the V gene TRBV19; perhaps TRBD1 as D (6 bases). The CDR3 runs 14 residues. CDR1 and CDR2 from the germline V gene are LNHDA and SQIVND (reference sequence). The ends were cut back, 3 bases at V and 4 bases at J, with 10 bases in the middle. The CDR3, as DNA: TGTGCCAGTAGTATTCAGGGGAGGAATCAGCCCCAGCATTTT. It is translated as CASSIQGRNQPQHF.